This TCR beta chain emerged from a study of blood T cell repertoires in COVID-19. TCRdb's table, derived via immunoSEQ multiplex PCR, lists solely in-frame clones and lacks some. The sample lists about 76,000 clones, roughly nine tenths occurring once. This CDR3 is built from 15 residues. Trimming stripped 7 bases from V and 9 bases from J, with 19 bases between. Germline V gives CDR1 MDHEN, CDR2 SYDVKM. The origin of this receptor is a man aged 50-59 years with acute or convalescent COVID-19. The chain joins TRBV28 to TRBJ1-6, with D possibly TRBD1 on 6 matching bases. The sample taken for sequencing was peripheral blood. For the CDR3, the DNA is TGTGCCAGCAATCGACAGGTCGGTTGGGGTTCACCCCTCCACTTT. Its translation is CASNRQVGWGSPLHF.